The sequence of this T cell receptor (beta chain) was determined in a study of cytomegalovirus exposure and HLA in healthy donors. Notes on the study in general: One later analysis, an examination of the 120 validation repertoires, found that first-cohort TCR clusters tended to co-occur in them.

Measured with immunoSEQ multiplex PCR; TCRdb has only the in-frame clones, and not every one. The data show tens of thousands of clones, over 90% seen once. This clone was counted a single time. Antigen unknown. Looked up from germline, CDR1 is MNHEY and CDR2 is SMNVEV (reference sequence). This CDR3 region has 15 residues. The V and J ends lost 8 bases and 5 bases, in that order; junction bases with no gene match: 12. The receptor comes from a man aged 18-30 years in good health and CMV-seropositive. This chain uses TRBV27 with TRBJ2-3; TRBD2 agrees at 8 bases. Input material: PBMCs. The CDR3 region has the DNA TGTGCCAGCGCTTTCCTAGGGCTAGCGGGAGATACGCAGTATTTT. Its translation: CASAFLGLAGDTQYF.